The clone carrying this T cell receptor beta chain has only a few counts. What it binds is unknown. The entry originates in a study of radiotherapy plus CTLA-4 blockade in lung cancer. Overall study findings and caveats: Expansion of tumor-derived TCR clones was observed in blood after radiotherapy plus ipilimumab.

V lost 7 bases and J lost 3, with 15 bases in between. Germline CDR1 reads MNHEY; CDR2 reads SVGAGI. CDR3 length: 14 residues. Profiling relied on immunoSEQ multiplex PCR, and the TCRdb table lists in-frame clones only, not all of them. The data show about 98,000 clones, with around 86% seen just once and about 3.5% held by the top ten. V usage is TRBV6-5 and J usage is TRBJ1-1, with unresolved D. This TCR was recovered from a human donor with non-small cell lung cancer who had a partial response to radiotherapy plus ipilimumab. The sequencing here drew on peripheral blood, taken from a patient treated with radiotherapy plus ipilimumab. As DNA, the CDR3 is TGTGCCAGCACGCCGTACGGGGTGGACACTGAAGCTTTCTTT. Its protein is CASTPYGVDTEAFF.